The rows below give T cell receptor beta chains drawn from one sample of a study of tumor-infiltrating lymphocytes in primary liver carcinoma. TCRdb re-called the multiplex PCR reads through MiXCR, storing one row per CDR3 protein. Here the sample spans roughly 120,000 distinct CDR3 sequences, 55% to 65% being singletons. Sequenced sample: liver tumor tissue from sampling region 1. These receptors were taken from a woman in her sixties or seventies with primary liver carcinoma and hepatitis B virus infection. Both conserved end residues are part of each CDR3. A D gene is named only where the DNA matches it firmly. Where a row states a size, it is once, few, many or the class of an expanded clone; other rows omit it.

j_call: TRBJ1-1
d_call: .
clone_size: many
v_call: TRBV6-2/TRBV6-3
cdr3_nt: TGTGCCAGCAGTCAGGGGAGCCCTGAAGCTTTCTTT
cdr3_aa: CASSQGSPEAFF

j_call: TRBJ2-7
d_call: .
clone_size: .
v_call: TRBV6-5
cdr3_nt: TGTGCCAGTAGTTACTCGATCGCCGGCTTCAACGAGCAGTACTTC
cdr3_aa: CASSYSIAGFNEQYF

j_call: TRBJ2-3
d_call: .
clone_size: .
v_call: TRBV11-2
cdr3_nt: TGTGCCAGCAGGGCGCGGACTAGCACAGATACGCAGTATTTT
cdr3_aa: CASRARTSTDTQYF

j_call: TRBJ1-2
d_call: .
clone_size: .
v_call: TRBV5-1
cdr3_nt: TGCGCCAGCAGCTTGGCCCTAAACAGCAACTATGGCTACACCTTC
cdr3_aa: CASSLALNSNYGYTF

j_call: TRBJ2-1
d_call: TRBD1
clone_size: .
v_call: TRBV11-2
cdr3_nt: TGTGCCAGCGGCCACCGGGACAGCCCCTATGAGCAGTTCTTC
cdr3_aa: CASGHRDSPYEQFF

j_call: TRBJ2-2
d_call: .
clone_size: .
v_call: TRBV11-3
cdr3_nt: TGTGTCAGCAGCCCCTCGTGCGGGCACACCGGGGAGCTGTTTTTT
cdr3_aa: CVSSPSCGHTGELFF

j_call: TRBJ1-4
d_call: .
clone_size: .
v_call: TRBV5-6
cdr3_nt: TGCGCCAGCAGCTTAAGGACTAGTGAAAAACTGTTTTTT
cdr3_aa: CASSLRTSEKLFF

j_call: TRBJ2-1
d_call: TRBD2
clone_size: .
v_call: TRBV6-1
cdr3_nt: TGTGCCAGCGAAAGTAGGACTAGCGGGGGTAGCTCCTACAATGAGCAGTTCTTC
cdr3_aa: CASESRTSGGSSYNEQFF

j_call: TRBJ2-3
d_call: TRBD1
clone_size: .
v_call: TRBV12-3/TRBV12-4
cdr3_nt: TGTGCCAACAGTTTAGACAGGGGGAACAAAGATACGCAGTATTTT
cdr3_aa: CANSLDRGNKDTQYF

j_call: TRBJ2-7
d_call: .
clone_size: .
v_call: TRBV11-2
cdr3_nt: TGTGTCAGCAGCTTAGAAGCACTCTCCTACGAGCGGTACTTC
cdr3_aa: CVSSLEALSYERYF

j_call: TRBJ1-4
d_call: TRBD1
clone_size: once
v_call: TRBV29-1
cdr3_nt: TGCAGCGCCAAGACAGGGGGCAGAGGAAAACTGTTTTTT
cdr3_aa: CSAKTGGRGKLFF

j_call: TRBJ2-2
d_call: .
clone_size: .
v_call: TRBV11-2
cdr3_nt: TGTGCCAACAAAGCTCAGAACACCGGGGAGCTGTTCTTT
cdr3_aa: CANKAQNTGELFF

j_call: TRBJ2-3
d_call: TRBD2
clone_size: many
v_call: TRBV6-2/TRBV6-3
cdr3_nt: TGTGCCAGCAGTTATACGGGGGGAGGTACAGATACGCAGTATTTT
cdr3_aa: CASSYTGGGTDTQYF

j_call: TRBJ2-7
d_call: TRBD2
clone_size: many
v_call: TRBV29-1
cdr3_nt: TGCAGCGTTGAAGGTACTAGCGGGAGTGGAGAGCAGTACTTC
cdr3_aa: CSVEGTSGSGEQYF

j_call: TRBJ2-2
d_call: .
clone_size: few
v_call: TRBV4-1
cdr3_nt: TGCGCCAGCAGCCAAGTGGGGAGGGGGCATACCGGGGAGCTGTTTTTT
cdr3_aa: CASSQVGRGHTGELFF

j_call: TRBJ2-6
d_call: .
clone_size: .
v_call: TRBV5-5
cdr3_nt: TGTGCCAGCAGCCGCAGAGGCGGTGGGGCCAACGTCCTGACTTTC
cdr3_aa: CASSRRGGGANVLTF

j_call: TRBJ2-6
d_call: .
clone_size: .
v_call: TRBV7-6
cdr3_nt: TGTGCCAGCAGCTTAGCGCGGCAGGCCTCTGGGGCCTATGTCCTGACTTTC
cdr3_aa: CASSLARQASGAYVLTF

j_call: TRBJ2-1
d_call: TRBD1
clone_size: many
v_call: TRBV12-3/TRBV12-4
cdr3_nt: TGTGCCAGCAGCTTACAGGGGTACAATGAGCAGTTCTTC
cdr3_aa: CASSLQGYNEQFF

j_call: TRBJ1-1
d_call: .
clone_size: many
v_call: TRBV28
cdr3_nt: TGTGCCAGCAGTACAAACAGGATAATGAACACTGAAGCTTTCTTT
cdr3_aa: CASSTNRIMNTEAFF

j_call: TRBJ1-3
d_call: TRBD1
clone_size: many
v_call: TRBV29-1
cdr3_nt: TGCAGCGTTGGGGGCCATTCGAGTCAGGGGGCTGGAAACACCATATATTTT
cdr3_aa: CSVGGHSSQGAGNTIYF

j_call: TRBJ2-7
d_call: .
clone_size: .
v_call: TRBV20-1
cdr3_nt: TGCAGTGCCAGGCGCTCCTACGAGCAGTACTTC
cdr3_aa: CSARRSYEQYF

j_call: TRBJ2-7
d_call: TRBD2
clone_size: .
v_call: TRBV6-2/TRBV6-3
cdr3_nt: TGTGTCAGCAGTATTTCCGGGACTAGTTTTCGCTACGAGCAGTACTTC
cdr3_aa: CVSSISGTSFRYEQYF